The clone carrying this T cell receptor (beta chain) was detected a few times. Enrollment of patients from Seattle took place during active infection, with longitudinal follow-up. This table comes from immunoSEQ multiplex PCR, and its TCRdb copy is limited to in-frame clones, with some not included. The top ten hold roughly 12% of the sample, which has about 480,000 clones, approximately 90% seen once. This sample is drawn from a study of blood T cell repertoires in COVID-19. Per germline, CDR1 GTSNPN and CDR2 SVGIG (reference sequence). The V end lost 4 bases, the J end lost 3 bases, and 15 bases lay between the germline ends. The CDR3 loop spans 15 amino acids.

This TCR was recovered from a woman aged 50 to 60 with COVID-19, enrolled during active disease. Sequencing was done on a sample of peripheral blood. This rearrangement joins TRBV30 to TRBJ1-4; D possibly corresponds to TRBD1 (5 bases). The CDR3 DNA follows: TGTGCCTGGACAGATCGACAGCTGGCTAATGAAAAACTGTTTTTT. Residues: CAWTDRQLANEKLFF.